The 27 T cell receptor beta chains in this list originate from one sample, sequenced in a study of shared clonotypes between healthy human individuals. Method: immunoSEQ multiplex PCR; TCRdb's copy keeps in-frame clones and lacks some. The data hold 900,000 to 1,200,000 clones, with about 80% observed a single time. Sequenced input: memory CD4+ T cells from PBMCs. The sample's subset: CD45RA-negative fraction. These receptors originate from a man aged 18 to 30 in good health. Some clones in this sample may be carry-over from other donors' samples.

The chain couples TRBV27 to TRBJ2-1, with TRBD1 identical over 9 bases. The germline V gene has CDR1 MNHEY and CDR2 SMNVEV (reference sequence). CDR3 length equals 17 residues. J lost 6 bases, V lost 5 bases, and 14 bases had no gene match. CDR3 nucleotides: TGTGCCAGCAGTCAACTCCTTGGGACAGGGTGGAGCAATGAGCAGTTCTTC. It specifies CASSQLLGTGWSNEQFF.

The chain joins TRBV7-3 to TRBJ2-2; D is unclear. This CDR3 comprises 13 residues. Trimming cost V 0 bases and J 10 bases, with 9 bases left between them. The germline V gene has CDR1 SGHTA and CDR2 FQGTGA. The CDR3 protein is CASSLTGSTELFF. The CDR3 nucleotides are TGTGCCAGCAGCTTAACAGGGTCTACGGAGCTGTTTTTT. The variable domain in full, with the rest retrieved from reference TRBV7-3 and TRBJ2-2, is GAGVSQTPSNKVTEKGKYVELRCDPISGHTALYWYRQSLGQGPEFLIYFQGTGAADDSGLPNDRFFAVRPEGSVSTLKIQRTERGDSAVYLCASSLTGSTELFFGEGSRLTVL.

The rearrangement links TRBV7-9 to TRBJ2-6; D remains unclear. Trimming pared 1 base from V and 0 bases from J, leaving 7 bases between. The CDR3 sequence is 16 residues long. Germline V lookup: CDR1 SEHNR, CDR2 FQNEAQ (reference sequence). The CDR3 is CASSLGGISGANVLTF. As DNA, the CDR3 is TGTGCCAGCAGCTTAGGCGGAATCTCTGGGGCCAACGTCCTGACTTTC.

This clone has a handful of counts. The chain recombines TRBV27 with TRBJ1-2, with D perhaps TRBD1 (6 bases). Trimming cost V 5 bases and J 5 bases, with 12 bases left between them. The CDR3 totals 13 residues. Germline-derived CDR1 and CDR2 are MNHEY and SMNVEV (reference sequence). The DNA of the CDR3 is TGTGCCAGCAGTCCCAAAGGGACATATGGCTACACCTTC. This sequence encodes CASSPKGTYGYTF.

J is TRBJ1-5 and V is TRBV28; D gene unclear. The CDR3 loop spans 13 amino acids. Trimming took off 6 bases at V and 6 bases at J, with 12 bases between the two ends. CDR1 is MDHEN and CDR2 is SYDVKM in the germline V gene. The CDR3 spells CASRTTVAQPQHF. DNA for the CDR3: TGTGCCAGCAGAACGACGGTCGCTCAGCCCCAGCATTTT.

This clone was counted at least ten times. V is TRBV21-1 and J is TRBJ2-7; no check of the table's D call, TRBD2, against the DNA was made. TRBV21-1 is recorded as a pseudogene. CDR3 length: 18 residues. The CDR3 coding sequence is TGTGCCAGCAGCTTTGAGGGAGAGTCCGATTGGGTTACCTACGAGCAGTACTTC. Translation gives CASSFEGESDWVTYEQYF.

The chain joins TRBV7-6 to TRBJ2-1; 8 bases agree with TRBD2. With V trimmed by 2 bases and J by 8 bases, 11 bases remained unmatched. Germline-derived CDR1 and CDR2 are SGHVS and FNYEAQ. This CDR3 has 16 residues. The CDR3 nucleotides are TGTGCCAGCAGCTTATTGGGAGCGGGAGTGGTCTATGAGCAGTTCTTC. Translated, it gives CASSLLGAGVVYEQFF.

The CDR3 loop reads CASSQGPREQYF. In DNA form, the CDR3 reads TGCGCCAGCAGCCAAGGGCCCCGAGAGCAGTACTTC. The V gene is TRBV4-1, the J gene TRBJ2-7; D not resolved. In germline, CDR1 is MGHRA, CDR2 YSYEKL. This CDR3 spans 12 amino acids. The ends were cut back, 1 base at V and 7 bases at J, with 8 bases in the middle.

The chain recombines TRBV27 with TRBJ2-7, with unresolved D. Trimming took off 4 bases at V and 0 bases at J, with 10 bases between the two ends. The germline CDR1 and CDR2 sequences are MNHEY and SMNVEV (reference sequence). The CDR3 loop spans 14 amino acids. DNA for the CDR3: TGTGCCAGCAGTTACGGACGGAGCTCCTACGAGCAGTACTTC. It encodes CASSYGRSSYEQYF.

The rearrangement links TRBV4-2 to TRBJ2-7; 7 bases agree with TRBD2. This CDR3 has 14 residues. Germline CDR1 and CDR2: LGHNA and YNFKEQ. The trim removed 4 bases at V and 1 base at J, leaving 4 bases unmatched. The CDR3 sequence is CASSRERDSYEQYF. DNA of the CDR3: TGTGCCAGCAGCCGGGAGCGGGATTCCTACGAGCAGTACTTC.

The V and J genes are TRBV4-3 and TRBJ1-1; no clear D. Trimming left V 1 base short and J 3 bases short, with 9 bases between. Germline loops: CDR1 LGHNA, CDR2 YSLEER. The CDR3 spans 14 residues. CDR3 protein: CASSQVPGYTEAFF. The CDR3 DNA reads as TGCGCCAGCAGCCAAGTTCCCGGGTACACTGAAGCTTTCTTT.

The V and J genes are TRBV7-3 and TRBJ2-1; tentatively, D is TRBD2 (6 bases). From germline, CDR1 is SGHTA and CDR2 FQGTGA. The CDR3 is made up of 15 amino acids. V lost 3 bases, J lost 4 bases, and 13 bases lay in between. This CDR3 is CASSFTSMMYNEQFF. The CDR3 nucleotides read TGTGCCAGCAGCTTTACTAGCATGATGTACAATGAGCAGTTCTTC.

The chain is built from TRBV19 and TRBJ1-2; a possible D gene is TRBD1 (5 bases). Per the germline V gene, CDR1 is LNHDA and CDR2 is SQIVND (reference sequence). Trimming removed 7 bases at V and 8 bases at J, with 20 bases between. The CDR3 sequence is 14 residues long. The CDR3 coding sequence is TGTGCCAGTAAGACGACCGGGACTGCGGTCGGCTACACCTTC. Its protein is CASKTTGTAVGYTF.

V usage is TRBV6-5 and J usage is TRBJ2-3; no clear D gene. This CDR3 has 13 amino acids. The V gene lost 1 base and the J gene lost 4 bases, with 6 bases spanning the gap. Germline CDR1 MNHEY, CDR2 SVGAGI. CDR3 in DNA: TGTGCCAGCAGTTACTTCGTAGCAGATACGCAGTATTTT. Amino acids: CASSYFVADTQYF.

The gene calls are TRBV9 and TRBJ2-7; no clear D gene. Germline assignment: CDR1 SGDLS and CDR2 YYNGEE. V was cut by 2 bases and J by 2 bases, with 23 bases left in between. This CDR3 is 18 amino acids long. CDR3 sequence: CASSVGGIQTTKAYEQYF. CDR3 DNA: TGTGCCAGCAGCGTCGGCGGAATACAAACAACGAAAGCCTACGAGCAGTACTTC.

The CDR3 loop reads CASSLRPRGEQFF. CDR3 nucleotides: TGTGCCAGCAGTTTACGGCCTCGGGGTGAGCAGTTCTTC. The genes are TRBV27 and TRBJ2-1, with a possible D match to TRBD2 (5 bases). The CDR3 length is 13 residues. The germline V and J ends were trimmed by 2 bases and 9 bases, with 11 bases remaining between them. CDR1 is MNHEY, CDR2 SMNVEV, per germline (reference sequence).

CDR3 in DNA: TGTGCCAGTAGCCTGGGGGGACTAGCGGGAGGAGCTGCCAAAAACATTCAGTACTTC. It encodes CASSLGGLAGGAAKNIQYF. The chain combines TRBV19 with TRBJ2-4; 15 bases align to TRBD2. The V and J ends lost 6 bases and 1 base, in that order; junction bases with no gene match: 10. Germline CDR1 is LNHDA and CDR2 is SQIVND (reference sequence). The CDR3 extends over 19 amino acids.

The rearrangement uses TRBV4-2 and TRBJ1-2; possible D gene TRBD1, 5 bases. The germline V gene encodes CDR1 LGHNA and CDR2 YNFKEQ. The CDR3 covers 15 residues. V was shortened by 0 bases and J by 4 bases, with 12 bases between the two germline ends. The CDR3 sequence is CASSQEGGTRYGYTF. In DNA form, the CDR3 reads TGTGCCAGCAGCCAAGAAGGAGGGACTCGCTATGGCTACACCTTC.

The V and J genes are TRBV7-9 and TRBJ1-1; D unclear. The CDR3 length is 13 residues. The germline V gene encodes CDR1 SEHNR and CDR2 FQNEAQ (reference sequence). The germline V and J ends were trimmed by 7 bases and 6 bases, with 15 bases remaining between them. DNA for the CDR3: TGTGCCAGCACCCACGCCGGGCCAGCTGAAGCTTTCTTT. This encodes CASTHAGPAEAFF.

The chain's CDR3 is CASRRWTSGRETQYF. CDR3 bases: TGCGCCAGCAGGAGGTGGACTAGCGGGAGGGAGACCCAGTACTTC. This chain joins TRBV5-1 and TRBJ2-5, with TRBD2 matching over 14 bases. Trimming took 5 bases from V and 5 from J; bases not matched to a gene: 5. The germline V gene encodes CDR1 SGHRS and CDR2 YFSETQ. This CDR3 has 15 residues.

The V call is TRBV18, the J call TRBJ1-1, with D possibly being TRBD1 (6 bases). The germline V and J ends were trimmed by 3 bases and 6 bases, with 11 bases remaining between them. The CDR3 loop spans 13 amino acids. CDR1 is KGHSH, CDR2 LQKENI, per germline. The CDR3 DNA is TGTGCCAGCTCACCCAGGGGCATCCCTGAAGCTTTCTTT. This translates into CASSPRGIPEAFF.

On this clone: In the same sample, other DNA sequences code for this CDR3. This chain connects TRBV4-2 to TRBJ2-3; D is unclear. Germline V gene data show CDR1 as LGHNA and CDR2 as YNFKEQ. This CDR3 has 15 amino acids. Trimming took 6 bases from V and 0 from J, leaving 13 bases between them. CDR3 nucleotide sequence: TGTGCCAGCAGTCGTGGTGGCGAAAGCACAGATACGCAGTATTTT. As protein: CASSRGGESTDTQYF.

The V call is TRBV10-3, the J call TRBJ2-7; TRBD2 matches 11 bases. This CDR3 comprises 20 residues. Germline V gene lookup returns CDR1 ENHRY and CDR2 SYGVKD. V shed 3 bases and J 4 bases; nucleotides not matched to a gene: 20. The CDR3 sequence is CAISDRWDSGRTSGRYEQYF. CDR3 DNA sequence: TGTGCCATCAGTGATCGATGGGACAGCGGTAGAACTAGCGGGAGATACGAGCAGTACTTC.

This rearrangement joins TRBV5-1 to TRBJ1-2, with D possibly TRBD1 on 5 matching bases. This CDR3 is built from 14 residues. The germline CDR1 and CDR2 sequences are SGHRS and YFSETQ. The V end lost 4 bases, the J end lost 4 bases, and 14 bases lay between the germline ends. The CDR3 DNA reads TGCGCCAGCAGCCTGACGGACGGGACCTATGGCTACACCTTC. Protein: CASSLTDGTYGYTF. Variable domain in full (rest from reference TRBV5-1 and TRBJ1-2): KAGVTQTPRYLIKTRGQQVTLSCSPISGHRSVSWYQQTPGQGLQFLFEYFSETQRNKGNFPGRFSGRQFSNSRSEMNVSTLELGDSALYLCASSLTDGTYGYTFGSGTRLTVV.

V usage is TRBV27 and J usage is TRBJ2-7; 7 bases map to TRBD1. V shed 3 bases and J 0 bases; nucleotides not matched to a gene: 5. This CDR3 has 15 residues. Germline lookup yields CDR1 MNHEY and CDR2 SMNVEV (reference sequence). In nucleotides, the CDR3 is TGTGCCAGCAGTTTCGATTGGGACAGCTCCTACGAGCAGTACTTC. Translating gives CASSFDWDSSYEQYF.

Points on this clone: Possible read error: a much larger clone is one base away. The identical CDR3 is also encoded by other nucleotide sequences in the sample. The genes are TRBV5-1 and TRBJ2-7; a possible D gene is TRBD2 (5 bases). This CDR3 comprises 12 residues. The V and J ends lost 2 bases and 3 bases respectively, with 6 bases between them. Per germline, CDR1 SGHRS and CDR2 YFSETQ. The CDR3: CASSLEGYEQYF. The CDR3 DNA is TGCGCCAGCAGCTTAGAGGGCTACGAGCAGTACTTC.

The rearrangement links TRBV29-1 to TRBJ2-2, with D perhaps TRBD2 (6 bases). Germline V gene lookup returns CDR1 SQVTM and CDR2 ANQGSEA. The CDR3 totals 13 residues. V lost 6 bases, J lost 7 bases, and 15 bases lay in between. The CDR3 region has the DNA TGCAGCGTCGGACCCGGGGGTGTCGGGGAGCTGTTTTTT. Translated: CSVGPGGVGELFF.